This TCR beta chain comes out of a study of cytomegalovirus exposure and HLA in healthy donors. The V and J ends lost 0 bases and 0 bases respectively, with 12 bases between them. Germline values: CDR1 MNHNS, CDR2 SASEGT. The length of the CDR3 is 17 residues. Study-wide results and limits: Some highly shared sequence variants likely arose as a pipeline artifact.

With 60 Vbeta and 13 Jbeta primers, the PCR was carried out. The repertoire was sequenced with immunoSEQ multiplex PCR; TCRdb's copy has only in-frame clones and lacks some. The table records 100,000 to 130,000 clones, approximately 80% of them present only once. When sampled, the donors appeared nominally healthy, though they likely had unrecorded immune exposures. In the case of this clone: Its target is unknown.

This chain links TRBV6-1 with TRBJ1-3; D is undetermined. The TCR comes from a male donor in good health and CMV-seronegative. The specimen sequenced was PBMCs. CDR3 loop: CASSEALYLFSGNTIYF. Written as DNA, the CDR3 is TGTGCCAGCAGTGAAGCGCTGTACTTGTTCTCTGGAAACACCATATATTTT.